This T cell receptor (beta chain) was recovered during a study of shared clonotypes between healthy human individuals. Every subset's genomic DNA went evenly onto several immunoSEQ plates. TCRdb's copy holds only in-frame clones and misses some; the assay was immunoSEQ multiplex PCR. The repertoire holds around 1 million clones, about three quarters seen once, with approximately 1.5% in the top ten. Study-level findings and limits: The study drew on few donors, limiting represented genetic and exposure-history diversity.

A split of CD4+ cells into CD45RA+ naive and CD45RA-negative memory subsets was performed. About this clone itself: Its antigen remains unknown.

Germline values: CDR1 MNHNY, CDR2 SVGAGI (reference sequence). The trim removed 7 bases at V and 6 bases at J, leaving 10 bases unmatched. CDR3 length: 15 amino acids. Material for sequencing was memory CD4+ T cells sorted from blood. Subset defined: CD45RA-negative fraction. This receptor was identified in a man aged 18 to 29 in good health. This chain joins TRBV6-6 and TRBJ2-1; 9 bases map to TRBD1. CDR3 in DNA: TGTGCCAGCACCATACAGGGGACAGGGCGCAATGAGCAGTTCTTC. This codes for CASTIQGTGRNEQFF.